One sample yielded the 23 T cell receptor beta chains listed below, sequenced in a study of shared clonotypes between healthy human individuals. The method was immunoSEQ multiplex PCR; TCRdb's version includes in-frame clones alone and lacks a portion of them. Among about 1.1 million clones, around three quarters were seen once, and the ten largest hold approximately 0.95%. The sequenced sample consisted of memory CD4+ T cells from PBMCs. Stated subset: CD45RA-negative fraction. Receptors were obtained from a man younger than 35 in good health. Some clones in this sample may be carry-over from other donors' samples.

This clone was observed a handful of times. This rearrangement joins TRBV10-3 to TRBJ1-1; TRBD1 is a possible D gene (5 bases). The CDR3 is 14 amino acids. CDR1 ENHRY and CDR2 SYGVKD come from the germline V gene. Trimming left V 6 bases short and J 2 bases short, with 13 bases between. As DNA, the CDR3 is TGTGCCATCAGGAGGACAACACGAAACACTGAAGCTTTCTTT. Translated, it gives CAIRRTTRNTEAFF.

The J gene is TRBJ2-4, the V gene TRBV28; TRBD2 matches at 10 bases. V was pared by 5 bases and J by 6 bases, with 1 base of the junction left unmatched. The CDR3 loop spans 13 amino acids. Germline V CDR1 and CDR2: MDHEN, SYDVKM. The DNA for the CDR3 is TGTGCCAGCAGTCTAGCGGGAGTAAACATTCAGTACTTC. Its protein is CASSLAGVNIQYF.

The gene calls are TRBV30 and TRBJ1-4; D gene ambiguous. V lost 4 bases and J lost 8, with 11 bases in between. Germline V gene data show CDR1 as GTSNPN and CDR2 as SVGIG (reference sequence). The CDR3 loop spans 12 amino acids. CDR3 coding DNA: TGTGCCTGGAAGTCAGACATCGAAAAACTGTTTTTT. It encodes CAWKSDIEKLFF.

The chain is built from TRBV9 and TRBJ1-4; 8 nucleotides line up with TRBD1. The V gene end was trimmed by 4 bases and the J gene end by 3 bases; junction bases not matched to a gene: 5. The CDR3 is 15 residues long. Germline CDR1 reads SGDLS; CDR2 reads YYNGEE. The CDR3 loop is CASSQTGEANEKLFF. The CDR3 DNA reads TGTGCCAGCAGCCAGACAGGGGAGGCTAATGAAAAACTGTTTTTT.

The V gene is TRBV13, the J gene TRBJ2-1; D may be TRBD2 (6 bases). CDR3 size: 14 residues. Germline-derived CDR1 and CDR2 are PRHDT and FYEKMQ (reference sequence). V was cut by 7 bases and J by 3 bases, with 13 bases left in between. CDR3 amino acids: CASTERVIYNEQFF. The CDR3, as DNA: TGTGCCAGCACGGAGCGGGTCATCTACAATGAGCAGTTCTTC. The full variable domain, in which reference TRBV13 and TRBJ2-1 provide the parts outside the CDR3, is AAGVIQSPRHLIKEKRETATLKCYPIPRHDTVYWYQQGPGQDPQFLISFYEKMQSDKGSIPDRFSAQQFSDYHSELNMSSLELGDSALYFCASTERVIYNEQFFGPGTRLTVL.

The chain joins TRBV5-4 to TRBJ2-5, with D uncertain. Per germline, CDR1 SGHNT and CDR2 YYREEE (reference sequence). This CDR3 has 14 amino acids. The V end lost 3 bases, the J end lost 5 bases, and 14 bases lay between the germline ends. DNA for the CDR3: TGTGCCAGCAGCTCTCAGGTTGCCTCGGAGACCCAGTACTTC. Translating it yields CASSSQVASETQYF. The whole variable domain, remainder taken from reference TRBV5-4 and TRBJ2-5, is ETGVTQSPTHLIKTRGQQVTLRCSSQSGHNTVSWYQQALGQGPQFIFQYYREEENGRGNFPPRFSGLQFPNYSSELNVNALELDDSALYLCASSSQVASETQYFGPGTRLLVL.

V usage is TRBV15 and J usage is TRBJ1-5; D not certain. Trimming left V 3 bases short and J 4 bases short, with 13 bases between. Germline loops: CDR1 LNHNV, CDR2 YYDKDF (reference sequence). This CDR3 contains 15 residues. The CDR3 nucleotides read TGTGCCACCAGCAGGGCCGGGTACGGGAATCAGCCCCAGCATTTT. Protein product: CATSRAGYGNQPQHF.

This clone was seen only a few times. This same CDR3 is encoded by further DNA sequences in the sample. The chain carries TRBV2 and TRBJ2-7; D is perhaps TRBD2 (6 bases). Germline V gene data show CDR1 as SNHLY and CDR2 as FYNNEI. The CDR3 covers 12 residues. The ends were cut back, 6 bases at V and 3 bases at J, with 9 bases in the middle. In DNA form, the CDR3 reads TGTGCCAGCAGACTAGCAGGCTACGAGCAGTACTTC. It translates to CASRLAGYEQYF.

In the case of this clone: This may arise from a read error, as a much more abundant clone is one base away. This chain links TRBV29-1 with TRBJ2-7; 8 bases align to TRBD1. The CDR3 totals 11 residues. The germline V gene encodes CDR1 SQVTM and CDR2 ANQGSEA. This CDR3 is CGVGTGYEQYF. The CDR3 region has the DNA TGCGGCGTGGGGACAGGCTACGAGCAGTACTTC.

This clone was recorded once. The rearrangement links TRBV2 to TRBJ2-1; perhaps D is TRBD1 or TRBD2 (5 bases each). Trimming shortened V by 2 bases and J by 6 bases, and 8 bases separated the two germline ends. The germline gives CDR1 SNHLY, CDR2 FYNNEI. This CDR3 is built from 13 residues. DNA for the CDR3: TGTGCCAGCAGTGAATCCGGGGCCAATGAGCAGTTCTTC. This codes for CASSESGANEQFF.

The chain recombines TRBV6-1 with TRBJ2-2; D perhaps matches TRBD1 (5 bases). CDR3 length: 15 residues. Germline V gene data show CDR1 as MNHNS and CDR2 as SASEGT. The V gene lost 4 bases and the J gene lost 4 bases, with 13 bases spanning the gap. CDR3 nucleotides: TGTGCCAGCAGTGGTCAGGGAAGGGGCACCGGGGAGCTGTTTTTT. Amino acid sequence: CASSGQGRGTGELFF.

The chain is built from TRBV19 and TRBJ2-3; TRBD1 might be the D (5 bases). The CDR3 length is 14 residues. The V gene lost 5 bases and the J gene lost 3 bases, with 12 bases spanning the gap. The V gene's germline CDR1 is LNHDA and CDR2 SQIVND (reference sequence). CDR3 sequence reads: CASSPWQGTDTQYF. DNA of the CDR3: TGTGCCAGTAGTCCGTGGCAGGGAACAGATACGCAGTATTTT.

The rearrangement joins TRBV19 to TRBJ2-2; D gene ambiguous. The V and J ends lost 6 bases and 3 bases respectively, with 5 bases between them. Germline CDR1 and CDR2: LNHDA and SQIVND (reference sequence). The CDR3 has 12 residues. The CDR3 loop reads CASSGYTGELFF. The DNA of the CDR3 is TGTGCCAGTAGCGGGTACACCGGGGAGCTGTTTTTT.

This chain connects TRBV28 to TRBJ1-5; no firm D call. V was shortened by 3 bases and J by 3 bases, with 6 bases between the two germline ends. In germline, CDR1 is MDHEN, CDR2 SYDVKM. The CDR3 consists of 13 residues. The CDR3 protein is CASSLSFNQPQHF. CDR3 DNA: TGTGCCAGCAGTTTGTCGTTCAATCAGCCCCAGCATTTT.

This clone was found many times. The same CDR3 is also encoded by other DNA sequences in this sample. The rearrangement uses TRBV27 and TRBJ2-3; no clear D gene. The V end lost 0 bases, the J end lost 0 bases, and 7 bases lay between the germline ends. This CDR3 is 15 amino acids long. The germline V gene has CDR1 MNHEY and CDR2 SMNVEV (reference sequence). CDR3 DNA: TGTGCCAGCAGTTTATCTGACCCTAGCACAGATACGCAGTATTTT. Its protein product is CASSLSDPSTDTQYF.

The chain combines TRBV10-3 with TRBJ1-2; 8 positions agree with TRBD1. V lost 6 bases, J lost 3 bases, and 9 bases stayed unmatched. The CDR3 runs 15 residues. Per the germline V gene, CDR1 is ENHRY and CDR2 is SYGVKD. The CDR3 DNA follows: TGTGCCATCAGGATGACAGGGGTGGAAGACTATGGCTACACCTTC. Its translation: CAIRMTGVEDYGYTF.

The rearrangement joins TRBV30 to TRBJ2-3; 11 nucleotides agree with TRBD1. There are 15 residues in the CDR3. Germline loops: CDR1 GTSNPN, CDR2 SVGIG (reference sequence). Germline trimming cut 5 bases from V and 5 bases from J; bases unmatched to any gene: 9. CDR3 region: CAWGSGQGAIDTQYF. Here the CDR3 DNA reads TGTGCCTGGGGCTCAGGACAGGGGGCGATAGATACGCAGTATTTT.

This sequence joins TRBV28 and TRBJ1-2; D not certain. V lost 5 bases and J lost 8, with 15 bases in between. Germline V lookup: CDR1 MDHEN, CDR2 SYDVKM. The CDR3 is 13 residues long. CDR3 DNA: TGTGCCAGCAGTACCCCGGACCGCCGCGGCTACACCTTC. Translating gives CASSTPDRRGYTF.

V and J are TRBV6-1 and TRBJ2-1, with 7 bases aligning to TRBD2. This CDR3 has 13 residues. The germline gives CDR1 MNHNS, CDR2 SASEGT. Unmatched junction bases numbered 6, after V lost 7 bases and J lost 6 bases. The CDR3 here is CASKLADFNEQFF. DNA of the CDR3: TGTGCCAGCAAGCTAGCGGACTTCAATGAGCAGTTCTTC.

The chain couples TRBV27 to TRBJ2-3, with D tentatively TRBD1 or TRBD2 (5 bases each). Trimming stripped 4 bases from V and 1 base from J, with 12 bases between. Germline lookup yields CDR1 MNHEY and CDR2 SMNVEV (reference sequence). CDR3 length: 15 residues. CDR3 region: CASSYSRGGTDTQYF. DNA for the CDR3: TGTGCCAGCAGTTACTCAAGGGGAGGCACAGATACGCAGTATTTT.

The J gene is TRBJ1-2, the V gene TRBV19, with TRBD1 matching over 9 bases. V lost 8 bases and J lost 13; bases outside the gene matches: 20. The CDR3 spans 15 residues. Germline CDR1 reads LNHDA; CDR2 reads SQIVND (reference sequence). This CDR3 is CASRRPGTGPGGCTF. The CDR3 DNA reads TGTGCCAGTCGACGTCCCGGGACAGGGCCAGGGGGTTGCACCTTC.

This clone was seen just once. V is TRBV5-1 and J is TRBJ1-1; D unclear. Trimming took off 7 bases at V and 1 base at J, with 14 bases between the two ends. Germline CDR1 is SGHRS and CDR2 is YFSETQ. This CDR3 is 14 amino acids long. In DNA, the CDR3 is TGCGCCAGCGGTCCCCTCCCAAAGAACACTGAAGCTTTCTTT. Its translation: CASGPLPKNTEAFF. Full variable domain (remainder filled in from reference TRBV5-1 and TRBJ1-1): KAGVTQTPRYLIKTRGQQVTLSCSPISGHRSVSWYQQTPGQGLQFLFEYFSETQRNKGNFPGRFSGRQFSNSRSEMNVSTLELGDSALYLCASGPLPKNTEAFFGQGTRLTVV.

The rearrangement links TRBV5-8 to TRBJ2-1; a weak D match, TRBD2 (6 bases). V was clipped by 4 bases and J by 4 bases, with 12 bases between them. Germline CDR1 and CDR2: SGHTS and YDEGEE. The CDR3 sequence is 14 residues long. This CDR3 reads CASSAAREYNEQFF. Written as DNA, the CDR3 is TGTGCCAGCAGCGCGGCGCGGGAATACAATGAGCAGTTCTTC.